These 30 T cell receptor beta chains came from one sample sequenced in a study of beta chain features in type 1 diabetes. Overall study results and limits: Type 1 diabetes patients showed a moderate but significant shortening of TCRB CDR3s in all four CD4+ subsets.

Expressed TCRB transcripts were sequenced, since all the RNA that had been isolated was reverse transcribed. TCRdb's copy holds only in-frame clones and misses some; the assay was immunoSEQ multiplex PCR. The sample contains hundreds of thousands of clones, around 15% of which appear only once. These receptors are not linked to any known antigen. The sequencing sample was made of naive CD4+ T cells from blood. Receptors originate from a man aged 18 to 29 with type 1 diabetes.

The chain is built from TRBV25-1 and TRBJ1-1; tentative D call: TRBD1 (5 bases). Trimming removed 1 base from V and 8 bases from J, with 14 bases in between. The germline gives CDR1 MGHDK, CDR2 SYGVNS. There are 14 residues in the CDR3. This chain's CDR3 is CASSEWREGAEAFF. The CDR3 DNA reads TGTGCCAGCAGTGAATGGCGGGAAGGGGCCGAAGCTTTCTTT.

The rearrangement uses TRBV7-9 and TRBJ2-3; TRBD1 agrees at 9 bases. The CDR3 has 16 residues. Trimming removed 6 bases from V and 1 base from J; junction bases left unmatched: 8. Looked up from germline, CDR1 is SEHNR and CDR2 is FQNEAQ (reference sequence). CDR3 in amino acids: CASSPNRGLGTDTQYF. CDR3 in DNA: TGTGCCAGCAGTCCCAACAGGGGGCTAGGCACAGATACGCAGTATTTT.

A few counts support this clone. The chain couples TRBV10-3 to TRBJ2-1, with D uncertain. The germline V and J ends were trimmed by 6 bases and 9 bases, with 9 bases remaining between them. Germline-derived CDR1 and CDR2 are ENHRY and SYGVKD. There are 11 residues in the CDR3. CDR3 nucleotides: TGTGCCATCAGCTCTCGAGGTGAGCAGTTCTTC. It translates to CAISSRGEQFF.

This clone was detected a few times. This chain uses TRBV28 with TRBJ1-5; D ambiguous. The CDR3 spans 12 residues. The ends were cut back, 4 bases at V and 7 bases at J, with 8 bases in the middle. Germline V lookup: CDR1 MDHEN, CDR2 SYDVKM. The CDR3 DNA follows: TGTGCCAGCAGTTCCGCGGGGCAGCCCCAGCATTTT. It codes for CASSSAGQPQHF.

The J gene is TRBJ2-4, the V gene TRBV5-1; 9 bases align to TRBD2. The J segment lost 0 bases and the V segment lost 5 bases, leaving 6 bases of the junction unmatched. The V gene's germline CDR1 is SGHRS and CDR2 YFSETQ. This CDR3 spans 16 amino acids. Here the CDR3 DNA reads TGCGCCAGCAGTTATAGCGGGGGCCCAGCCAAAAACATTCAGTACTTC. Protein product: CASSYSGGPAKNIQYF.

V usage is TRBV28 and J usage is TRBJ2-7; a possible D gene is TRBD2 (5 bases). The CDR3 length is 12 residues. Germline CDR1 and CDR2: MDHEN and SYDVKM. Deletions cut 9 bases from V and 0 bases from J, with 9 bases between. CDR3 in amino acids: CASTSTSYEQYF. Written as DNA, the CDR3 is TGTGCCAGTACTAGTACCTCCTACGAGCAGTACTTC. The complete variable domain, with remaining parts taken from reference TRBV28 and TRBJ2-7, reads DVKVTQSSRYLVKRTGEKVFLECVQDMDHENMFWYRQDPGLGLRLIYFSYDVKMKEKGDIPEGYSVSREKKERFSLILESASTNQTSMYLCASTSTSYEQYFGPGTRLTVT.

The V call is TRBV28, the J call TRBJ2-7, with D perhaps given as TRBD1 or TRBD2 (7 bases each). There are 13 residues in the CDR3. V was shortened by 5 bases and J by 5 bases, with 13 bases between the two germline ends. Germline loops: CDR1 MDHEN, CDR2 SYDVKM. CDR3 residues: CASSPQGRDEQYF. The CDR3 DNA follows: TGTGCCAGCAGTCCACAGGGGAGGGACGAGCAGTACTTC.

The chain employs TRBV5-1 and TRBJ2-6, with TRBD1 matching over 8 bases. Germline CDR1 reads SGHRS; CDR2 reads YFSETQ. CDR3 length: 17 amino acids. V was pared by 0 bases and J by 0 bases, with 2 bases of the junction left unmatched. CDR3 coding DNA: TGCGCCAGCAGCTTGGGGACAGGGAGCTCTGGGGCCAACGTCCTGACTTTC. As protein: CASSLGTGSSGANVLTF.

The genes are TRBV5-1 and TRBJ2-3; TRBD1 is a possible D gene (5 bases). This CDR3 spans 15 amino acids. Germline CDR1 reads SGHRS; CDR2 reads YFSETQ. V lost 4 bases and J 2 bases, leaving 14 bases between the germline ends. CDR3 in amino acids: CASSRGSGHTDTQYF. CDR3 DNA: TGCGCCAGCAGCAGGGGTTCAGGACACACAGATACGCAGTATTTT.

This clone was detected only a few times. The J gene is TRBJ2-2, the V gene TRBV5-1; possibly TRBD2 for D (5 bases). The CDR3 spans 13 residues. Germline V CDR1 and CDR2: SGHRS, YFSETQ. The V end was cut by 7 bases, the J end by 4 bases, with 11 bases between. This CDR3 reads CASSPGITGELFF. CDR3 DNA sequence: TGCGCCAGCTCCCCCGGGATCACCGGGGAGCTGTTTTTT. The full variable domain, with the rest looked up from reference TRBV5-1 and TRBJ2-2, is KAGVTQTPRYLIKTRGQQVTLSCSPISGHRSVSWYQQTPGQGLQFLFEYFSETQRNKGNFPGRFSGRQFSNSRSEMNVSTLELGDSALYLCASSPGITGELFFGEGSRLTVL.

In its sample, this clone was seen a few times. The chain couples TRBV18 to TRBJ1-6, with D possibly matching TRBD1 (6 bases). V was trimmed by 2 bases and J by 8 bases, leaving 19 bases between them. The CDR3 runs 17 residues. Per the germline V gene, CDR1 is KGHSH and CDR2 is LQKENI. CDR3 sequence (DNA): TGTGCCAGCTCACCATCCGTCGGCAGGGGTAAAGATTCACCCCTCCACTTT. Its protein is CASSPSVGRGKDSPLHF.

This clone was observed a handful of times. The gene calls are TRBV27 and TRBJ2-7, with TRBD1 as a possible D gene (5 bases). The CDR3 covers 15 residues. V was shortened by 1 base and J by 3 bases, with 13 bases between the two germline ends. Germline CDR1 reads MNHEY; CDR2 reads SMNVEV (reference sequence). The CDR3, as DNA: TGTGCCAGCAGTTTATGGGGCGAGAAGAGCTACGAGCAGTACTTC. Residues: CASSLWGEKSYEQYF.

In its sample, this clone was seen a few times. The chain combines TRBV9 with TRBJ2-6, with D unclear. Per the germline V gene, CDR1 is SGDLS and CDR2 is YYNGEE. V shed 3 bases and J shed 2 bases, with 18 bases lying between them. The CDR3 totals 18 residues. For the CDR3, the DNA is TGTGCCAGCAGCGCCCCCCGGACGGACGTCCCTGGGGCCAACGTCCTGACTTTC. Residues: CASSAPRTDVPGANVLTF.

The chain couples TRBV30 to TRBJ1-1; unclear D gene. Germline CDR1 is GTSNPN and CDR2 is SVGIG (reference sequence). The CDR3 covers 11 residues. V was cut by 7 bases and J by 7 bases, with 13 bases left in between. CDR3 nucleotide sequence: TGTGCCTCGGCCTGGGTACATGAAGCTTTCTTT. Translation: CASAWVHEAFF.

The CDR3 spells CASSLSHEQFF. The CDR3 nucleotides read TGTGCCAGCAGCTTAAGCCATGAGCAGTTCTTC. V and J are TRBV11-2 and TRBJ2-1; D is uncertain. This CDR3 is built from 11 residues. Trimming cost V 2 bases and J 8 bases, with 4 bases left between them. The germline gives CDR1 SGHAT, CDR2 FQNNGV.

This sequence joins TRBV30 and TRBJ2-2; 9 bases agree with TRBD1. The ends lost 7 bases at V and 0 bases at J; junction bases unmatched: 12. Germline-derived CDR1 and CDR2 are GTSNPN and SVGIG (reference sequence). The CDR3 length is 17 residues. DNA of the CDR3: TGTGCCTCGGCCACCGGGACAGGGATCCCGAACACCGGGGAGCTGTTTTTT. Translating gives CASATGTGIPNTGELFF.

The genes are TRBV7-9 and TRBJ1-1; tentatively, D is TRBD1 (6 bases). CDR1 and CDR2 from the germline V gene are SEHNR and FQNEAQ (reference sequence). The germline V and J ends were trimmed by 3 bases and 4 bases, with 12 bases remaining between them. The CDR3 has 14 amino acids. The CDR3 is CASSFAWGATEAFF. CDR3 DNA sequence: TGTGCCAGCAGCTTCGCCTGGGGGGCCACTGAAGCTTTCTTT.

The CDR3 bases are TGCGCCAGCAGCGCTGGGGACAAGACGATGAGCACTGAAGCTTTCTTT. It encodes CASSAGDKTMSTEAFF. The rearrangement joins TRBV5-1 to TRBJ1-1; TRBD1 might be the D (6 bases). Trimming removed 4 bases at V and 4 bases at J, with 20 bases between. Germline V CDR1 and CDR2: SGHRS, YFSETQ. CDR3 length equals 16 residues.

This clone was detected a few times. This chain connects TRBV18 to TRBJ2-5, with a tentative D call TRBD2 (5 bases). CDR1 and CDR2 (germline): KGHSH, LQKENI. V was cut by 6 bases and J by 3 bases, with 14 bases left in between. This CDR3 is built from 14 residues. CDR3 sequence: CASSRLPGEETQYF. In DNA, the CDR3 is TGTGCCAGCTCTAGATTACCCGGGGAAGAGACCCAGTACTTC.

This clone has just a few counts. J is TRBJ2-5 and V is TRBV7-2, with D uncertain. Trimming removed 2 bases at V and 4 bases at J, with 2 bases between. CDR3 length: 11 residues. Germline V CDR1 and CDR2: SGHTA, FQGNSA. This chain's CDR3 is CASSLTETQYF. The CDR3 nucleotides read TGTGCCAGCAGCTTAACAGAGACCCAGTACTTC. Full variable domain (missing parts from reference TRBV7-2 and TRBJ2-5): GAGVSQSPSNKVTEKGKDVELRCDPISGHTALYWYRQSLGQGLEFLIYFQGNSAPDKSGLPSDRFSAERTGGSVSTLTIQRTQQEDSAVYLCASSLTETQYFGPGTRLLVL.

The gene calls are TRBV6-5 and TRBJ2-4, with unresolved D. Germline V gene sequence: CDR1 MNHEY, CDR2 SVGAGI. Trimming shortened V by 0 bases and J by 0 bases, and 9 bases separated the two germline ends. The CDR3 length is 16 residues. CDR3 nucleotide sequence: TGTGCCAGCAGTTACTCTCCCACAGTAGCCAAAAACATTCAGTACTTC. Protein sequence: CASSYSPTVAKNIQYF.

The chain couples TRBV30 to TRBJ2-5, with a weak D call TRBD2 (6 bases). The CDR3 runs 13 residues. V gave up 0 bases and J gave up 10 bases, with 15 bases separating them. CDR1 is GTSNPN and CDR2 is SVGIG in the germline V gene (reference sequence). The CDR3 bases are TGTGCCTGGAGTGTACAACCGCCGGGAGACCAGTACTTC. Protein: CAWSVQPPGDQYF.

Concerning this clone itself: Other DNA sequences in this specimen translate into the identical CDR3. The chain is built from TRBV15 and TRBJ2-7, with 8 bases fitting TRBD1. Trimming cost V 3 bases and J 2 bases; bases outside gene matches: 3. This CDR3 spans 14 amino acids. Germline V gives CDR1 LNHNV, CDR2 YYDKDF (reference sequence). Here the CDR3 reads CATSSRTGTYEQYF. The CDR3 DNA reads as TGTGCCACCAGCAGTCGGACAGGGACCTACGAGCAGTACTTC.

This clone appeared a few times. The chain combines TRBV9 with TRBJ1-6; D not certain. Germline V CDR1 and CDR2: SGDLS, YYNGEE. V was pared by 0 bases and J by 9 bases, with 16 bases between. This CDR3 is 16 amino acids long. CDR3 loop: CASSVDRTPLGSPLHF. The CDR3 coding sequence is TGTGCCAGCAGCGTAGATCGGACGCCCTTAGGTTCACCCCTCCACTTT. Filled out from reference TRBV9 and TRBJ1-6, the complete variable domain reads DSGVTQTPKHLITATGQRVTLRCSPRSGDLSVYWYQQSLDQGLQFLIQYYNGEERAKGNILERFSAQQFPDLHSELNLSSLELGDSALYFCASSVDRTPLGSPLHFGNGTRLTVT.

The chain has TRBV7-2 and TRBJ2-7; D could derive from TRBD1 or TRBD2 (5 bases each). This CDR3 is built from 14 residues. The germline V and J ends were trimmed by 1 base and 13 bases, with 20 bases remaining between them. Per germline, CDR1 SGHTA and CDR2 FQGNSA. CDR3 amino acids: CASSLGPGTVPPYF. Here the CDR3 DNA reads TGTGCCAGCAGCTTAGGGCCCGGGACGGTTCCCCCCTACTTC. Combining the CDR3 with reference TRBV7-2 and TRBJ2-7 gives the whole variable domain GAGVSQSPSNKVTEKGKDVELRCDPISGHTALYWYRQSLGQGLEFLIYFQGNSAPDKSGLPSDRFSAERTGGSVSTLTIQRTQQEDSAVYLCASSLGPGTVPPYFGPGTRLTVT.

J is TRBJ2-3 and V is TRBV9; TRBD1 might be the D (5 bases). CDR1 and CDR2 from the germline V gene are SGDLS and YYNGEE. V lost 4 bases to trimming and J lost 3 bases, with 9 bases between them. The CDR3 loop spans 13 amino acids. In DNA form, the CDR3 reads TGTGCCAGCAGCCTAGGGGATACAGATACGCAGTATTTT. It specifies CASSLGDTDTQYF.

This clone was counted between two and nine times. V and J are TRBV9 and TRBJ1-1; no clear D. The germline CDR1 and CDR2 sequences are SGDLS and YYNGEE. Trimming left V 3 bases short and J 0 bases short, with 6 bases between. This CDR3 is 13 amino acids long. This CDR3 is CASSELMNTEAFF. As DNA, the CDR3 is TGTGCCAGCAGCGAACTGATGAACACTGAAGCTTTCTTT.

The chain uses TRBV19 and TRBJ1-2, with 8 positions matching TRBD1. The CDR3 consists of 15 residues. With 5 bases clipped from V and 2 bases from J, the junction kept 7 bases outside the gene matches. Per germline, CDR1 LNHDA and CDR2 SQIVND (reference sequence). The CDR3 nucleotides read TGTGCCAGTAGTCCAGGACAGGGAAGGAACTATGGCTACACCTTC. This sequence encodes CASSPGQGRNYGYTF.

This clone was seen a few times. The V call is TRBV2, the J call TRBJ1-4; no reliable D call. Germline V gives CDR1 SNHLY, CDR2 FYNNEI. V gave up 5 bases and J gave up 3 bases, with 4 bases separating them. The CDR3 spans 12 residues. CDR3 amino acids: CASSKPNEKLFF. CDR3 coding DNA: TGTGCCAGCAGTAAACCTAATGAAAAACTGTTTTTT.

The chain combines TRBV7-2 with TRBJ1-5; D call uncertain. The CDR3 is 13 residues long. Germline V lookup: CDR1 SGHTA, CDR2 FQGNSA. Trimming took 5 bases from V and 7 from J, leaving 12 bases between them. The CDR3 DNA reads TGTGCCAGCAGCCCTGGGGAAGGACAGCCCCAGCATTTT. Translated: CASSPGEGQPQHF.